The 32 T cell receptor beta chains below were found in one sample sequenced in a study of T cell responses to AZD1222 COVID-19 vaccine. The table came from immunoSEQ multiplex PCR; TCRdb's copy has only in-frame clones and leaves some out. This table holds some 66,000 clones, about 88% found once. The material sequenced was peripheral blood, taken 28 days after the second AZD1222 dose. These TCRs come from an adult who received the AZD1222 COVID-19 vaccine.

This clone was counted a few times. V usage is TRBV6-4 and J usage is TRBJ2-5; 9 bases fit TRBD2. The CDR3 covers 20 residues. Germline CDR1 reads MRHNA; CDR2 reads SNTAGT. Trimming at V came to 7 bases and at J to 4 bases, leaving 25 bases not matched to a gene. DNA of the CDR3: TGTGCCAGCACCTGGATCCCGGCCGCTGGGATCCGGACTAGCGTAGAGACCCAGTACTTC. Translation: CASTWIPAAGIRTSVETQYF.

The chain employs TRBV27 and TRBJ1-6, with D uncertain. Between the trimmed V and J ends, which lost 3 bases and 4 bases, there was a span of 7 bases. CDR1 is MNHEY and CDR2 is SMNVEV in the germline V gene (reference sequence). This CDR3 is built from 14 residues. CDR3 coding DNA: TGTGCCAGCAGTTTCGGCCGTTATAATTCACCCCTCCACTTT. It yields the protein CASSFGRYNSPLHF.

The chain recombines TRBV28 with TRBJ1-4; D ambiguous. There are 12 residues in the CDR3. Per germline, CDR1 MDHEN and CDR2 SYDVKM. Trimming took off 8 bases at V and 2 bases at J, with 6 bases between the two ends. CDR3 residues: CASEGTNEKLFF. Here the CDR3 DNA reads TGTGCCAGCGAGGGCACTAATGAAAAACTGTTTTTT.

Of note for this clone: One junction end disagrees with the germline gene, perhaps due to a read error. This chain connects TRBV28 to TRBJ1-5, with TRBD1 matching 7 bases. Germline V CDR1 and CDR2: MDHEN, SYDVKM. The CDR3 loop spans 13 amino acids. CDR3 region: CASRRGTAPWGAF. For the CDR3, the DNA is TGTGCCAGCAGACGGGGGACAGCCCCTTGGGGTGCCTTT. Supplemented by reference TRBV28 and TRBJ1-5, the full variable domain reads DVKVTQSSRYLVKRTGEKVFLECVQDMDHENMFWYRQDPGLGLRLIYFSYDVKMKEKGDIPEGYSVSREKKERFSLILESASTNQTSMYLCASRRGTAPWGAFGDGTRLSIL.

The chain combines TRBV15 with TRBJ2-7; tentative D call: TRBD2 (6 bases). CDR1 is LNHNV and CDR2 is YYDKDF in the germline V gene (reference sequence). The CDR3 is 16 amino acids. Trimming removed 0 bases from V and 0 bases from J, with 12 bases in between. CDR3 DNA: TGTGCCACCAGCAGAGATTACTCGGGGGTCTCCTACGAGCAGTACTTC. Encoded protein: CATSRDYSGVSYEQYF.

The chain recombines TRBV9 with TRBJ2-1; 12 bases map to TRBD2. The germline V gene has CDR1 SGDLS and CDR2 YYNGEE. The CDR3 length is 15 residues. V dropped 0 bases and J dropped 8; count of bases not matched to a gene: 3. This CDR3 is CASSVETSGGYEQFF. As DNA, the CDR3 is TGTGCCAGCAGCGTAGAGACTAGCGGGGGATATGAGCAGTTCTTC.

The J gene is TRBJ2-7, the V gene TRBV5-1; 7 bases match TRBD2. With V trimmed by 3 bases and J by 4 bases, 7 bases remained unmatched. Germline values: CDR1 SGHRS, CDR2 YFSETQ. This CDR3 spans 14 amino acids. CDR3 sequence: CASSWVGGKYEQYF. The CDR3 nucleotides are TGCGCCAGCAGCTGGGTGGGAGGGAAGTACGAGCAGTACTTC.

The chain uses TRBV4-1 and TRBJ1-2, with no clear D. The CDR3 is 15 residues long. Trimming removed 0 bases at V and 2 bases at J, with 10 bases between. Germline V lookup: CDR1 MGHRA, CDR2 YSYEKL. The CDR3 DNA reads TGCGCCAGCAGCCAAGATCTCGGCCCAAACTATGGCTACACCTTC. Translation gives CASSQDLGPNYGYTF.

The table lists this clone with a few counts. The rearrangement uses TRBV11-2 and TRBJ1-3; D is ambiguous. This CDR3 region has 14 residues. V shed 6 bases and J shed 2 bases, with 11 bases lying between them. Germline values: CDR1 SGHAT, CDR2 FQNNGV. Here the CDR3 DNA reads TGTGCCAGCAGTCCGGACGCGGCTGGAAACACCATATATTTT. Protein product: CASSPDAAGNTIYF.

Here the CDR3 reads CASSAVGQNTEAFF. The CDR3 DNA follows: TGTGCCAGCAGCGCGGTGGGGCAGAACACTGAAGCTTTCTTT. The genes are TRBV16 and TRBJ1-1; D possibly corresponds to TRBD1 (5 bases). V lost 5 bases and J lost 1, with 11 bases in between. Germline V gives CDR1 KGHSY, CDR2 FQNENV. The CDR3 covers 14 residues.

This chain joins TRBV19 and TRBJ1-4, with D unclear. Germline V gene sequence: CDR1 LNHDA, CDR2 SQIVND (reference sequence). The CDR3 is 14 residues long. V was pared by 9 bases and J by 2 bases, with 13 bases between. The CDR3 coding sequence is TGTGCCAGCCGCATCGGGCATACTAATGAAAAACTGTTTTTT. Protein: CASRIGHTNEKLFF.

This clone has more than one count but fewer than ten. This chain joins TRBV7-2 and TRBJ2-2, with 10 bases fitting TRBD2. CDR3 length equals 15 residues. Germline CDR1 reads SGHTA; CDR2 reads FQGNSA. The trim removed 1 base at V and 6 bases at J, leaving 2 bases unmatched. CDR3 residues: CASSLDSGRAGELFF. For the CDR3, the DNA is TGTGCCAGCAGCTTAGACAGCGGGAGGGCCGGGGAGCTGTTTTTT.

This clone was picked up one time. V is TRBV28 and J is TRBJ2-5, with 7 bases identical to TRBD1. This CDR3 comprises 15 residues. CDR1 and CDR2 from the germline V gene are MDHEN and SYDVKM. Trimming removed 4 bases from V and 6 bases from J; junction bases left unmatched: 11. The CDR3 region is CASSWDRERAKTQYF. CDR3 in DNA: TGTGCCAGCAGTTGGGACAGAGAGAGGGCCAAGACCCAGTACTTC.

The V call is TRBV3-1 (or the pseudogene TRBV3-2), the J call TRBJ1-3, with D perhaps TRBD1 (6 bases). Trimming pared 3 bases from V and 4 bases from J, leaving 7 bases between. This CDR3 spans 13 amino acids. The germline gives CDR1 LGHDT, CDR2 YNNKEL (reference sequence). In nucleotides, the CDR3 is TGTGCCAGCAGCCAGGGGGCGGGAAACACCATATATTTT. This gives the protein CASSQGAGNTIYF.

V usage is TRBV12-5 and J usage is TRBJ1-4; D uncertain. The V end lost 3 bases, the J end lost 5 bases, and 13 bases lay between the germline ends. Germline CDR1 reads LGHNT; CDR2 reads FRNRAP. The CDR3 has 15 amino acids. CDR3 in amino acids: CASGFVSAFNEKLFF. DNA for the CDR3: TGTGCTAGTGGTTTTGTATCCGCTTTCAATGAAAAACTGTTTTTT.

The rearrangement links TRBV27 to TRBJ2-7; the D gene is possibly TRBD2 (5 bases). In germline, CDR1 is MNHEY, CDR2 SMNVEV (reference sequence). There are 14 residues in the CDR3. V gave up 6 bases and J gave up 3 bases, with 15 bases separating them. CDR3 bases: TGTGCCAGCAGGCTGGCGGGTCCCCTCTACGAGCAGTACTTC. Protein sequence: CASRLAGPLYEQYF.

The gene calls are TRBV27 and TRBJ1-6; D gene unclear. Germline CDR1 and CDR2: MNHEY and SMNVEV (reference sequence). The CDR3 has 15 amino acids. V lost 1 base and J lost 9, with 13 bases in between. DNA for the CDR3: TGTGCCAGCAGTTTATTCCGGGGTATGGGTTCACCCCTCCACTTT. Protein product: CASSLFRGMGSPLHF.

The V gene is TRBV6-1, the J gene TRBJ2-7, with 11 bases matching TRBD1. V was clipped by 3 bases and J by 4 bases; unmatched bases: 2. The CDR3 totals 14 residues. The germline V gene has CDR1 MNHNS and CDR2 SASEGT. For the CDR3, the DNA is TGTGCCAGCAGTGAGAGGGACAGGGGGTACGAGCAGTACTTC. Protein: CASSERDRGYEQYF.

The V call is TRBV30, the J call TRBJ1-1, with D possibly being TRBD1 (5 bases). Trimming cost V 5 bases and J 9 bases, with 13 bases left between them. The germline CDR1 and CDR2 sequences are GTSNPN and SVGIG (reference sequence). The CDR3 is 11 residues long. The CDR3 DNA follows: TGTGCCTGGTCACCCGGGGCCCAAGCTTTCTTT. This translates into CAWSPGAQAFF.

The chain recombines TRBV7-2 with TRBJ1-5, with a weak D call TRBD1 (6 bases). Trimming pared 6 bases from V and 6 bases from J, leaving 12 bases between. Per germline, CDR1 SGHTA and CDR2 FQGNSA. The CDR3 has 13 residues. CDR3 bases: TGTGCCAGCAGTAAAACAGGGTTTCAGCCCCAGCATTTT. Translated, it gives CASSKTGFQPQHF.

J is TRBJ1-4 and V is TRBV29-1; D remains unclear. V lost 6 bases, J lost 5 bases, and 7 bases lay in between. The CDR3 is 11 amino acids. The germline V gene has CDR1 SQVTM and CDR2 ANQGSEA. CDR3 residues: CSVLQNEKLFF. As DNA, the CDR3 is TGCAGCGTCCTCCAGAATGAAAAACTGTTTTTT.

V gene TRBV23-1 combines with J gene TRBJ2-7; no firm D call. TRBV23-1 is given ORF status, its function remaining uncertain. CDR3 size: 15 residues. V was cut by 0 bases and J by 2 bases, with 11 bases left in between. CDR3 region: CASSQSGDLAYEQYF. CDR3 DNA sequence: TGCGCCAGCAGTCAATCAGGAGATTTAGCCTACGAGCAGTACTTC.

The V gene is TRBV7-2, the J gene TRBJ1-4; D unclear. V lost 4 bases and J 9 bases, leaving 9 bases between the germline ends. The germline V gene has CDR1 SGHTA and CDR2 FQGNSA. The CDR3 is 12 residues long. DNA of the CDR3: TGTGCCAGCAGCTACAACCGGCAAAAACTGTTTTTT. As protein: CASSYNRQKLFF. The full variable domain, its missing parts supplied by reference TRBV7-2 and TRBJ1-4, is GAGVSQSPSNKVTEKGKDVELRCDPISGHTALYWYRQSLGQGLEFLIYFQGNSAPDKSGLPSDRFSAERTGGSVSTLTIQRTQQEDSAVYLCASSYNRQKLFFGSGTQLSVL.

J is TRBJ2-5 and V is TRBV6-2 or TRBV6-3, with 7 bases identical to TRBD2. Germline trimming cut 6 bases from V and 4 bases from J; bases unmatched to any gene: 2. The CDR3 sequence is 12 residues long. Germline V gene sequence: CDR1 MNHEY, CDR2 SVGEGT. The CDR3 sequence is CASSSGGETQYF. The CDR3 DNA follows: TGTGCCAGCAGCTCGGGGGGAGAGACCCAGTACTTC.

This chain uses TRBV18 with TRBJ2-7, with D possibly TRBD2 on 7 matching bases. Germline V gives CDR1 KGHSH, CDR2 LQKENI. V was trimmed by 7 bases and J by 5 bases, leaving 18 bases between them. The CDR3 is 14 residues long. CDR3 DNA: TGTGCCAGCTTCGAAGGGGGAGGGGACCACGAGCAGTACTTC. This sequence encodes CASFEGGGDHEQYF.

The rearrangement joins TRBV2 to TRBJ1-2; D call uncertain. The germline gives CDR1 SNHLY, CDR2 FYNNEI. This CDR3 is built from 15 residues. The germline V and J ends were trimmed by 10 bases and 0 bases, with 18 bases remaining between them. This CDR3 reads CATHFDREANYGYTF. CDR3 bases: TGTGCCACCCACTTCGACCGGGAAGCTAACTATGGCTACACCTTC.

In this sample, this clone turned up a few times. This chain joins TRBV10-3 and TRBJ2-2, with D hard to call. The CDR3 is 15 residues long. Germline assignment: CDR1 ENHRY and CDR2 SYGVKD. Trimming took off 3 bases at V and 3 bases at J, with 11 bases between the two ends. CDR3 sequence (DNA): TGTGCCATCAGTGAAATTGGCCCCGACACCGGGGAGCTGTTTTTT. Translating it yields CAISEIGPDTGELFF.

CDR3 sequence: CASSYSWDTTNEKLFF. The CDR3 nucleotides are TGTGCCAGCAGTTACTCGTGGGACACAACTAATGAAAAACTGTTTTTT. V is TRBV6-5 and J is TRBJ1-4, with TRBD1 as a possible D gene (6 bases). The CDR3 has 16 residues. Per the germline V gene, CDR1 is MNHEY and CDR2 is SVGAGI. V was clipped by 0 bases and J by 0 bases, with 8 bases between them.

The chain uses TRBV19 and TRBJ1-5; a weak D match, TRBD1 (6 bases). Trimming pared 7 bases from V and 3 bases from J, leaving 16 bases between. From germline, CDR1 is LNHDA and CDR2 SQIVND (reference sequence). This CDR3 spans 15 amino acids. CDR3 in amino acids: CASNRDFGLNQPQHF. The CDR3 bases are TGTGCCAGTAACAGGGACTTTGGCCTCAATCAGCCCCAGCATTTT.

The rearrangement links TRBV5-6 to TRBJ1-1; D ambiguous. Germline V lookup: CDR1 SGHDT, CDR2 YYEEEE. V was clipped by 4 bases and J by 3 bases, with 10 bases between them. The CDR3 totals 13 residues. CDR3 amino acids: CASSNTGDTEAFF. CDR3 DNA sequence: TGTGCCAGCAGCAATACTGGAGACACTGAAGCTTTCTTT.

V gene TRBV10-3 combines with J gene TRBJ2-1; D not resolved. CDR3 length: 17 amino acids. V shed 3 bases and J shed 1 base, with 16 bases lying between them. The germline V gene has CDR1 ENHRY and CDR2 SYGVKD. This CDR3 is CAISDVTGRMSYNEQFF. The CDR3 DNA is TGTGCCATCAGTGACGTGACCGGGCGAATGTCCTACAATGAGCAGTTCTTC.

The gene calls are TRBV7-8 and TRBJ2-2, with 7 nucleotides matching TRBD1. Germline values: CDR1 SGHVS, CDR2 FQNEAQ. This CDR3 region has 16 residues. The V and J ends lost 5 bases and 7 bases, in that order; junction bases with no gene match: 13. Here the CDR3 DNA reads TGTGCCAGCAGCCCTACCTTCACAGGGGCCGGCGGGGAGCTGTTTTTT. It encodes CASSPTFTGAGGELFF.